The source of this T cell receptor beta chain is a study of T cells in Graves' hyperthyroidism and ophthalmopathy. Amplified TCR beta CDR3 regions came from RNA transcripts. HTBI primers drove first-round RT-PCR of the TCR CDR3. TCRdb processed the multiplex PCR reads anew with MiXCR; each CDR3 protein has one entry. The sample gives around 240,000 distinct CDR3 sequences, roughly 14% of which show up once; more than 10% is in the top ten. Whole-study results and caveats: The model foresaw ophthalmopathy a median around 6 months prior to onset.

The germline gives CDR1 SGHAT, CDR2 FQNNGV. CDR3 length equals 17 residues. The ends lost 5 bases at V and 7 bases at J; junction bases unmatched: 16. This clonotype was seen many times. What it recognizes is unknown. The V gene is TRBV11-2, the J gene TRBJ1-4, with 7 nucleotides matching TRBD1. Sequenced material: blood. The TCR originated in a middle-aged woman with Graves' hyperthyroidism that later progressed to Graves' ophthalmopathy. CDR3 bases: TGTGCCAGCAGCCGTAACCCGATACAGGGGAGGGGTGAAAAACTGTTTTTT. Protein: CASSRNPIQGRGEKLFF.